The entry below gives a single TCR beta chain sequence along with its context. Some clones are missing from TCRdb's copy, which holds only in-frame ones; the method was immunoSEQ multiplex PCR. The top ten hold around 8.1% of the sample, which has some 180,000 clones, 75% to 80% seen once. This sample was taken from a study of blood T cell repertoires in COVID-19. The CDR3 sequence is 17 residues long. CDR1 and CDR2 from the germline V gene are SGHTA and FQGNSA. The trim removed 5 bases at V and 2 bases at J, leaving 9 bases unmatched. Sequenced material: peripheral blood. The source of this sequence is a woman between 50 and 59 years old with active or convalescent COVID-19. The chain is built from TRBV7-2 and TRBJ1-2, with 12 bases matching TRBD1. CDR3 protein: CASSTGQGAGVNYGYTF. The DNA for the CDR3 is TGTGCCAGCAGCACGGGACAGGGGGCAGGGGTCAACTATGGCTACACCTTC.